Each of the 23 T cell receptor beta chains below was sequenced from the same sample in a study of regulatory T cells after allogeneic stem cell transplantation listed by TCRdb under 2018. The data were produced on an Illumina MiSeq. The SMARTer RACE cDNA Amplification kit was used to reverse transcribe the RNA, and the TCR beta CDR3 region was then amplified. TCRdb reprocessed the public reads (quality trimming at Q25 with fastp, clone calling with MiXCR) and kept in-frame beta chains. Identical CDR3 proteins give one entry, which carries the most common genes and DNA. This sample holds roughly 4,700 distinct CDR3 sequences; more than 95% were observed only once. The ten largest clones represent 35% to 45% of the sample. The time point label of this sample denotes: 30 days after allogeneic hematopoietic stem cell transplantation. The source material was sorted CD4+ T cells from blood (whether regulatory or conventional is not recorded), sampled 30 days after allogeneic stem cell transplant. These receptors were collected from a human patient who had an allogeneic stem cell transplant, so the T cells may come from the graft donor.

In the case of this clonotype: The junction departs from the called germline gene at one end, perhaps through a read error. The chain uses TRBV5-1 and TRBJ1-2; possibly TRBD1 for D (6 bases). Germline V CDR1 and CDR2: SGHRS, YFSETQ. The CDR3 length is 15 residues. DNA of the CDR3: TGCGCCAGCAGCTTGAGGGGGGACTCGGATTATGCCTACAACTTC. It yields the protein CASSLRGDSDYAYNF. Full variable domain (rest looked up from reference TRBV5-1 and TRBJ1-2): KAGVTQTPRYLIKTRGQQVTLSCSPISGHRSVSWYQQTPGQGLQFLFEYFSETQRNKGNFPGRFSGRQFSNSRSEMNVSTLELGDSALYLCASSLRGDSDYAYNFGSGTRLTVV.

Concerning this clonotype itself: Germline and junction disagree at one end, which may indicate a read error. J is TRBJ1-6 and V is TRBV2; no definite D call. Germline values: CDR1 SNHLY, CDR2 FYNNEI. The CDR3 loop spans 15 amino acids. DNA of the CDR3: TGTGCCAGCAGTCCTATGCGCTCCTATAAGTCACCCCACCACTTC. Translating it yields CASSPMRSYKSPHHF.

The chain employs TRBV20-1 and TRBJ2-7; D gene unclear. Germline CDR1 DFQATT, CDR2 SNEGSKA (reference sequence). V was pared by 8 bases and J by 8 bases, with 25 bases between. The CDR3 is made up of 14 amino acids. The CDR3 spells CSTERPIQYHKQYF. The CDR3 bases are TGCAGTACTGAAAGGCCGATACAGTACCACAAGCAGTACTTC.

To note about this clonotype: Since the CDR3 does not end with the conserved phenylalanine or tryptophan, this likely comes from a read error. V usage is TRBV2 and J usage is TRBJ2-2; a weak D match, TRBD1 (5 bases). The J call is doubtful: the DNA matches TRBJ2-3 better. Germline V gene sequence: CDR1 SNHLY, CDR2 FYNNEI. The CDR3 contains 16 residues. This chain's CDR3 is CASSGDVAALVGEQYM. The CDR3 nucleotides read TGTGCCAGCAGTGGCGATGTGGCGGCGTTGGTAGGGGAGCAGTATATG.

Concerning this clonotype: A junction boundary mismatches the germline segment, possibly from a read error. The CDR3 here is CSAKGAGQFYERYF. DNA for the CDR3: TGCAGTGCCAAAGGCGCGGGGCAGTTCTACGAGCGGTACTTC. The V and J genes are TRBV20-1 and TRBJ2-7, with TRBD2 as a possible D gene (6 bases). Germline V gives CDR1 DFQATT, CDR2 SNEGSKA (reference sequence). This CDR3 is built from 14 residues.

In regard to this clonotype: One junction end does not reproduce the germline sequence, and a read error may be involved. This chain joins TRBV20-1 and TRBJ2-7, with TRBD1 matching 12 bases. The length of the CDR3 is 16 residues. Germline lookup yields CDR1 DFQATT and CDR2 SNEGSKA (reference sequence). The CDR3 loop reads CSALTLRSGTGGEHYF. CDR3 in DNA: TGCAGTGCTTTGACCCTCCGCTCCGGGACAGGGGGCGAGCATTACTTC.

The genes are TRBV20-1 and TRBJ1-5; possibly TRBD1 for D (5 bases). Germline CDR1 is DFQATT and CDR2 is SNEGSKA (reference sequence). The V and J ends lost 7 bases and 3 bases respectively, with 13 bases between them. The CDR3 consists of 13 residues. CDR3 sequence reads: CSGVRGDNQPQHF. The CDR3 DNA is TGCAGTGGGGTTCGGGGGGACAATCAGCCCCAGCATTTT.

Of note for this clonotype: At one end, the junction sequence differs from germline, possibly due to a read error. CDR3 bases: TGCGGTGGTAGAAACTCATGGGGAGAGGAGAATACGGAGTACTTT. Protein product: CGGRNSWGEENTEYF. This chain uses TRBV20-1 with TRBJ2-3; maybe TRBD2 (5 bases). The CDR3 has 15 residues. Germline values: CDR1 DFQATT, CDR2 SNEGSKA (reference sequence).

The chain is built from TRBV5-5 and TRBJ1-5; D is unresolved. This CDR3 has 18 residues. V lost 4 bases and J 0 bases, leaving 20 bases between the germline ends. CDR1 and CDR2 from the germline V gene are SGHKS and YYEKEE (reference sequence). The DNA for the CDR3 is TGTGCCAGCAGCGCGTCGTCGAGGGTAAGGAATAGCAATCAGCCCCAGCATTTT. Translating gives CASSASSRVRNSNQPQHF.

On this clonotype itself: One end of the junction is discordant with germline, which a read error may explain. V gene TRBV3-1 combines with J gene TRBJ2-3; possibly TRBD2 for D (6 bases). Germline V CDR1 and CDR2: LGHDT, YNNKEL (reference sequence). The CDR3 length is 15 residues. The CDR3 DNA sequence: TGTGCCAGCAGAGGGCTCCTAGCGAGTTGTAGAGCGCTCTCTTTT. It is translated as CASRGLLASCRALSF.

To note about this clonotype: Since the CDR3 does not end with the conserved phenylalanine or tryptophan, this likely comes from a read error. The chain's CDR3 is CASSMGNTYEQYI. CDR3 coding DNA: TGTGCCAGTAGTATGGGAAACACCTACGAGCAGTACATC. The chain couples TRBV19 to TRBJ2-7, with unresolved D. Trimming removed 3 bases from V and 2 bases from J, with 8 bases in between. CDR3 size: 13 residues. CDR1 is LNHDA and CDR2 is SQIVND in the germline V gene (reference sequence).

Points on this clonotype: This likely comes from a read error, as the CDR3 has no conserved phenylalanine or tryptophan at its end. It is unclear where the CDR3 begins or ends on the DNA, so no DNA is shown, and the CDR3 is as TCRdb lists it. This chain connects TRBV5-1 to TRBJ2-7; no check of the table's D call, TRBD2, against the DNA was made. The CDR3 totals 17 residues, both ends included. The V gene's germline CDR1 is SGHRS and CDR2 YFSETQ. CDR3 in amino acids: CASSLSPGRKGRYEQSL.

About this clonotype: Germline and junction disagree at one end, which may indicate a read error. The genes are TRBV3-1 and TRBJ2-1; D remains unclear. The CDR3 totals 12 residues. Germline V gene data show CDR1 as LGHDT and CDR2 as YNNKEL (reference sequence). CDR3 sequence (DNA): TGTGCCAGCAGCCAAGATGACACTGAGCCGTTCTTC. Translation: CASSQDDTEPFF.

V usage is TRBV3-1 and J usage is TRBJ2-1; no firm D call. The CDR3 length is 12 residues. Germline CDR1 LGHDT, CDR2 YNNKEL (reference sequence). With 1 base removed from V and 12 bases from J, the gap between germline ends came to 10 bases. Here the CDR3 DNA reads TGTGCCAGCAGCCAAGGTTACAATACGCAGTTCTTC. Protein sequence: CASSQGYNTQFF.

This chain joins TRBV11-2 and TRBJ2-7; tentatively, D is TRBD1 (6 bases). Germline CDR1 and CDR2: SGHAT and FQNNGV. The CDR3 runs 15 residues. The CDR3 reads CDSYLAPGARYQQYV. CDR3 bases: TGTGACAGCTACTTAGCCCCAGGGGCTCGCTACCAGCAGTACGTC.

The chain has TRBV5-1 and TRBJ2-7, with a weak D call TRBD2 (6 bases). There are 15 residues in the CDR3. Germline V CDR1 and CDR2: SGHRS, YFSETQ. DNA of the CDR3: TGCTGCAGCAGCTTGCTTGCGGGATCCACAGACGAGCAGTACTTC. It codes for CCSSLLAGSTDEQYF.

About this clonotype itself: An end of the junction does not agree with germline; a read error may underlie this. V gene TRBV20-1 combines with J gene TRBJ2-2; 7 nucleotides agree with TRBD1. The CDR3 is 18 residues long. Germline CDR1 DFQATT, CDR2 SNEGSKA (reference sequence). The CDR3 loop reads CSARGGSDRTGGTGELFF. In DNA form, the CDR3 reads TGCAGTGCTAGAGGCGGCAGCGACAGGACAGGCGGCACCGGGGAGCTGTTCTTT.

On this clonotype: The CDR3 does not end in the conserved phenylalanine or tryptophan, so this is likely a read error. No DNA is shown, since the ends of the CDR3 on it are uncertain; the CDR3 is the one TCRdb lists. This rearrangement joins TRBV7-2 to TRBJ1-1. The CDR3 length equals 15 residues, ends included. Germline values: CDR1 SGHTA, CDR2 FQGNSA. The CDR3 here is CASSHHRGVSSEVFC.

A remark on this clonotype: This CDR3 is missing its conserved last phenylalanine or tryptophan, likely due to a read error. Because the CDR3's place on the DNA is in doubt, the DNA is left out and the CDR3 is given as listed by TCRdb. This rearrangement joins TRBV29-1 to TRBJ2-1; the D call TRBD1 from the table was never checked on the DNA. Germline V gene sequence: CDR1 SQVTM, CDR2 ANQGSEA. The CDR3 region is 16 residues in length, termini included. CDR3 in amino acids: CSVTRWTGRSWNEQSC.

CDR3: CSVTPGTGGNHKKQYF. The CDR3 bases are TGCAGCGTGACCCCCGGGACAGGGGGCAACCACAAGAAGCAGTACTTC. J is TRBJ2-1 and V is TRBV29-1; 12 bases match TRBD1. The J call is doubtful: the DNA matches TRBJ2-7 better. Germline CDR1 is SQVTM and CDR2 is ANQGSEA. This CDR3 has 16 amino acids.

Comments on this clonotype: Because the CDR3 is missing its conserved closing phenylalanine or tryptophan, this is likely a read error. The DNA is left out, because the CDR3 cannot be placed on it with certainty; the CDR3 is given as TCRdb lists it. V and J are TRBV5-8 and TRBJ1-5. The CDR3 totals 15 residues, both ends included. Germline lookup yields CDR1 SGHTS and CDR2 YDEGEE. The CDR3 spells CASSLPRTRYQPQNC.

This clonotype is labeled as large (0.1 to 1%). The rearrangement joins TRBV5-5 to TRBJ1-5, with D perhaps matching TRBD1 (5 bases). The CDR3 runs 18 residues. Trimming removed 3 bases from V and 0 bases from J, with 19 bases in between. Germline values: CDR1 SGHKS, CDR2 YYEKEE (reference sequence). CDR3 residues: CASSSSSRGMNSNQPQHF. In DNA, the CDR3 is TGTGCCAGCAGCTCGTCGTCGAGGGGAATGAATAGCAATCAGCCCCAGCATTTT.

Notes on this clonotype: A read error is likely, as this CDR3 ends without the conserved phenylalanine or tryptophan. V gene TRBV5-4 combines with J gene TRBJ2-5; D might be TRBD2 (5 bases). CDR1 and CDR2 (germline): SGHNT, YYREEE (reference sequence). The CDR3 is made up of 15 amino acids. CDR3 coding DNA: TGTGCCAGCAGGCTAGAGGATGGAGGAAAAGAGACGCAGTACTGC. Amino acids: CASRLEDGGKETQYC.